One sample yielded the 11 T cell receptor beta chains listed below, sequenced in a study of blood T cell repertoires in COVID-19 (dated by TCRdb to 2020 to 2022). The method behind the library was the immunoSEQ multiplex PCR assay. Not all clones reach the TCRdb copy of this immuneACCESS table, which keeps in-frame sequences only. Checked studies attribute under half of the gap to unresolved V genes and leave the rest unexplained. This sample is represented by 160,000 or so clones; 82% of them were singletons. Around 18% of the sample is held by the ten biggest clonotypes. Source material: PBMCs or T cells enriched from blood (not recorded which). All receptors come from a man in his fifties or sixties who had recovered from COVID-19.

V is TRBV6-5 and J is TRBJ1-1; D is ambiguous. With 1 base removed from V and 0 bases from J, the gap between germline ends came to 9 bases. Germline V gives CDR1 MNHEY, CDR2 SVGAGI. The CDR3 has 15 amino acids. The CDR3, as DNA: TGTGCCAGCAGTTACTTACCACAGCTGAACACTGAAGCTTTCTTT. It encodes CASSYLPQLNTEAFF.

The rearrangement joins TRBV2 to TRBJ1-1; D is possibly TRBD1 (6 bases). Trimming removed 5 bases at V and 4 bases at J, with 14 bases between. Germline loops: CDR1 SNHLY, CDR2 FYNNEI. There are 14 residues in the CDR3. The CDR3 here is CASSQQGSSTEAFF. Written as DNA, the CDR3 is TGTGCCAGCAGTCAGCAGGGGTCATCCACTGAAGCTTTCTTT. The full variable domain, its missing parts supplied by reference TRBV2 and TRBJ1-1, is EPEVTQTPSHQVTQMGQEVILRCVPISNHLYFYWYRQILGQKVEFLVSFYNNEISEKSEIFDDQFSVERPDGSNFTLKIRSTKLEDSAMYFCASSQQGSSTEAFFGQGTRLTVV.

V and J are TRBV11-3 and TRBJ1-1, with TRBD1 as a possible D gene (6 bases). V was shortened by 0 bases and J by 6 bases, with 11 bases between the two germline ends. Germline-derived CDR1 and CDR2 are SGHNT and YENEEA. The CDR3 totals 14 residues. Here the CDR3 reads CASSLDQGGPEAFF. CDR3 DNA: TGTGCCAGCAGCTTAGATCAAGGGGGACCTGAAGCTTTCTTT.

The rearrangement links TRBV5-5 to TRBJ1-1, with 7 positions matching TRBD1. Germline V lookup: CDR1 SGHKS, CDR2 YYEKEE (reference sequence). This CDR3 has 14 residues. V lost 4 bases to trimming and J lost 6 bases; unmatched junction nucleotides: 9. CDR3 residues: CASSQGGQYPEAFF. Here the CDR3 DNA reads TGTGCCAGCAGCCAAGGGGGACAGTACCCTGAAGCTTTCTTT.

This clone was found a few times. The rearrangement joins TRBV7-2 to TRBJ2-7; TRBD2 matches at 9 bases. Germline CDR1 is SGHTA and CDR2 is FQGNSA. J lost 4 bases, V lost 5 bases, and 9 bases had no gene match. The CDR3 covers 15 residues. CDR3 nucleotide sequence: TGTGCCAGCAGCGGCAGCGGGGGGTCTGTTTACGAGCAGTACTTC. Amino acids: CASSGSGGSVYEQYF.

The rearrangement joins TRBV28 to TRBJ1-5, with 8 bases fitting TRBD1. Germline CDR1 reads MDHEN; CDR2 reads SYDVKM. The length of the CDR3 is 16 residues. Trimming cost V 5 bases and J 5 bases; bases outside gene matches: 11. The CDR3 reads CASSPLRGRLDQPQHF. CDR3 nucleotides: TGTGCCAGCAGTCCACTCAGGGGGCGGCTGGATCAGCCCCAGCATTTT.

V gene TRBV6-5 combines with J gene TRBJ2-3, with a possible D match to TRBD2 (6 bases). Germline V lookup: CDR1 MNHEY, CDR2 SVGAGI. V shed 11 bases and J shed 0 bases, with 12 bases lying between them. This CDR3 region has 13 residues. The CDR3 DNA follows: TGTGCCTCGCAGCGGGCTAGCACAGATACGCAGTATTTT. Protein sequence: CASQRASTDTQYF.

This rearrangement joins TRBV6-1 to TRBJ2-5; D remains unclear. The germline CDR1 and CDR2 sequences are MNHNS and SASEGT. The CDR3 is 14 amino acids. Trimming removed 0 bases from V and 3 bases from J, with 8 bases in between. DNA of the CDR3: TGTGCCAGCAGTGAAGCCCAGGTAAAAGAGACCCAGTACTTC. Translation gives CASSEAQVKETQYF.

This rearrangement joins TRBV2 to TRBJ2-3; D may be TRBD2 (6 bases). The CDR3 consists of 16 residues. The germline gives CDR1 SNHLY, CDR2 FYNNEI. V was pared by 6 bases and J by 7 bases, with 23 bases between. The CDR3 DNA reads TGTGCCAGCAGAGTTACCCCGGCTAGCGTAGGAAATACGCAGTATTTT. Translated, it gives CASRVTPASVGNTQYF.

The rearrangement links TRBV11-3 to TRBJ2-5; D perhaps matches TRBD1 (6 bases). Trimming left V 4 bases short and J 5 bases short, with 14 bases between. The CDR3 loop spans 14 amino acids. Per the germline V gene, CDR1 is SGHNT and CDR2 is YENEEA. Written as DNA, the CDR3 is TGTGCCAGCAGCTCGGGCAGGGGTGAGGAGACCCAGTACTTC. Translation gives CASSSGRGEETQYF.

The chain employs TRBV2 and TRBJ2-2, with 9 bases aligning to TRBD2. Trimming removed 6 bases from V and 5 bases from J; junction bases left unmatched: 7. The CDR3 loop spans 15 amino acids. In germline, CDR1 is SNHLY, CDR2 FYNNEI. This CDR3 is CASRLLAGVTGELFF. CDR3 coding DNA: TGTGCCAGCAGACTCTTAGCGGGGGTTACCGGGGAGCTGTTTTTT.